The entry that follows covers one T cell receptor (delta chain) sequence. This clone was seen a handful of times. The specificity of this receptor is unknown. Per-base qualities were not stored, and no clone one base away is much larger. CDR1 and CDR2, looked up from the germline V gene, are GEAIGNYY and EKD. The CDR3 spans 16 residues, from the cysteine through the phenylalanine. Just the 48-base CDR3 DNA is kept, in frame starting at base 1. Libraries were constructed by 5' RACE. The sequencer listed for this sample is Illumina MiSeq. Identical DNA sequences were merged into single rows after TCRdb reprocessed the public reads with CATT. In all, the sample holds about 2,200 delta-chain clones, and 28% of those were seen once. Together, the top ten hold roughly a sixth of the sample. The entry originates in a study of delta chain sequences of gamma delta T cells (dated by TCRdb to the late 2010s).

The sequence came from a human donor in good health. The sequenced sample was either unsorted cells or a sorted T cell fraction (not recorded which). Recombination connected TRDV2 to TRDJ1, and TRDD3 matches 13 of the central bases. Here the CDR3 is given as CAAAGLGDTKTDKLIF. The nucleotides are TGTGCTGCCGCGGGACTGGGGGATACGAAGACCGATAAACTCATCTTT.